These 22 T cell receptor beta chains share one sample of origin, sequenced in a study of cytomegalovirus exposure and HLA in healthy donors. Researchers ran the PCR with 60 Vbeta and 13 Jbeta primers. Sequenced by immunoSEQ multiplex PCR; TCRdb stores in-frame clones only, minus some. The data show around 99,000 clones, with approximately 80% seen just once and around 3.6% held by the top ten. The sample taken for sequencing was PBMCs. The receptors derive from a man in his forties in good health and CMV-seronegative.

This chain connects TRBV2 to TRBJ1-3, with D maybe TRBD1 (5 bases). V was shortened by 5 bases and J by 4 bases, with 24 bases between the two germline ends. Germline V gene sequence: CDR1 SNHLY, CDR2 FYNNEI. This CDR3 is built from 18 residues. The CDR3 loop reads CASSLEKDGRWGGNTIYF. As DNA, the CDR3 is TGTGCCAGCAGTTTGGAAAAGGACGGACGATGGGGCGGAAACACCATATATTTT.

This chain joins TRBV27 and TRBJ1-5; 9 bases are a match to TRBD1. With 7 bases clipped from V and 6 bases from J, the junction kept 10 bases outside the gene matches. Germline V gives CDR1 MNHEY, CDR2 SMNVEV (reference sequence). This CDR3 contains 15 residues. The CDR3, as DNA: TGTGCCAGCAAACCGGGACAGGGATCGGGTCAGCCCCAGCATTTT. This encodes CASKPGQGSGQPQHF.

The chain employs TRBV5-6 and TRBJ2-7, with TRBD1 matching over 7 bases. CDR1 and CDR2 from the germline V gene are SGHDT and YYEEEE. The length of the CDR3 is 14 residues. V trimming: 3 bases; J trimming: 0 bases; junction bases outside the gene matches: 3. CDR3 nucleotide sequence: TGTGCCAGCAGCTGGGGACAGTACTCCTACGAGCAGTACTTC. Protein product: CASSWGQYSYEQYF. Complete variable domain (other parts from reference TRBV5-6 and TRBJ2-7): DAGVTQSPTHLIKTRGQQVTLRCSPKSGHDTVSWYQQALGQGPQFIFQYYEEEERQRGNFPDRFSGHQFPNYSSELNVNALLLGDSALYLCASSWGQYSYEQYFGPGTRLTVT.

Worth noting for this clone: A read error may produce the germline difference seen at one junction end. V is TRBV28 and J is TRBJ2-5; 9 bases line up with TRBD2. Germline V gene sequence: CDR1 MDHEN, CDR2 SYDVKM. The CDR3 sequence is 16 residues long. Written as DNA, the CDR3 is TGTGCCAGCAGTTTAAACCTAGCGGGATTCCAAGGGACCCAGTACTTC. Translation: CASSLNLAGFQGTQYF.

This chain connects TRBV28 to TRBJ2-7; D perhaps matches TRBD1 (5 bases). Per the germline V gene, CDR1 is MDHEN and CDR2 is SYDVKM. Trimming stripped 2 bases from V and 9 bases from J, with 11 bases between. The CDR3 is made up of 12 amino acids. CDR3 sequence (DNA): TGTGCCAGCAGTTTAGTTCGGCAGGGGCAGTACTTC. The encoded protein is CASSLVRQGQYF.

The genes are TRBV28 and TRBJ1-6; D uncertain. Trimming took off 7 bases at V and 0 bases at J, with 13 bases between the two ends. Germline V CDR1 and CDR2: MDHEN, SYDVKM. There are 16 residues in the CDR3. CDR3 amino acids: CASITDGSSYNSPLHF. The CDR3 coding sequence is TGTGCCAGCATCACTGACGGGAGCTCCTATAATTCACCCCTCCACTTT.

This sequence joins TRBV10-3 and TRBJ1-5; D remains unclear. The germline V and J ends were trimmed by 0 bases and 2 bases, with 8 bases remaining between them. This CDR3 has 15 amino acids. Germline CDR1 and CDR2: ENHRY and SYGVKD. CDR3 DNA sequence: TGTGCCATCAGTGAGTCGGAGGTCGGCAATCAGCCCCAGCATTTT. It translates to CAISESEVGNQPQHF.

The CDR3 DNA is TGTGCCACCCGCAGGTACGGCCACGAGACCCAGTACTTC. Its translation is CATRRYGHETQYF. The V gene is TRBV6-5, the J gene TRBJ2-5; D gene ambiguous. Trimming pared 10 bases from V and 5 bases from J, leaving 17 bases between. Germline V gene sequence: CDR1 MNHEY, CDR2 SVGAGI. The CDR3 length is 13 residues.

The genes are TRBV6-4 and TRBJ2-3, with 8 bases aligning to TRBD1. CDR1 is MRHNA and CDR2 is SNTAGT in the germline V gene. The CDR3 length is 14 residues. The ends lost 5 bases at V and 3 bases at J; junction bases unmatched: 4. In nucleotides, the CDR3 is TGTGCCAGCAGTCTCGACAGGGGAACAGATACGCAGTATTTT. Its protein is CASSLDRGTDTQYF.

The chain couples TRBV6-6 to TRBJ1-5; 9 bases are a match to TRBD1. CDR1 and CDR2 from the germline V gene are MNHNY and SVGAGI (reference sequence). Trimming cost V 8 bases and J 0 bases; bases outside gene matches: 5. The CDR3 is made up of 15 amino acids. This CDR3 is CASFNRGLSNQPQHF. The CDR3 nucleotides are TGTGCCAGCTTTAACAGGGGGCTTAGCAATCAGCCCCAGCATTTT.

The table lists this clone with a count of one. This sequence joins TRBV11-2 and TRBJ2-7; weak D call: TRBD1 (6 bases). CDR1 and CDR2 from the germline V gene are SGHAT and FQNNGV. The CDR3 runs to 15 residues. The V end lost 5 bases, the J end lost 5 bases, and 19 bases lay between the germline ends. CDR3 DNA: TGTGCCAGCAGCCTCGAAGGGGGAGTGAGGAACGAGCAGTACTTC. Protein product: CASSLEGGVRNEQYF. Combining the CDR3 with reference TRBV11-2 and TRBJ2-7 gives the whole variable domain EAGVAQSPRYKIIEKRQSVAFWCNPISGHATLYWYQQILGQGPKLLIQFQNNGVVDDSQLPKDRFSAERLKGVDSTLKIQPAKLEDSAVYLCASSLEGGVRNEQYFGPGTRLTVT.

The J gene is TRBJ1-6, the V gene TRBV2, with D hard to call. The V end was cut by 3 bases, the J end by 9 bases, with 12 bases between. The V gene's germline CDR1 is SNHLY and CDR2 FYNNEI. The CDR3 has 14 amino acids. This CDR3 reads CASSDGRIVSPLHF. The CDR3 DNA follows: TGTGCCAGCAGTGACGGGAGGATTGTTTCACCCCTCCACTTT.

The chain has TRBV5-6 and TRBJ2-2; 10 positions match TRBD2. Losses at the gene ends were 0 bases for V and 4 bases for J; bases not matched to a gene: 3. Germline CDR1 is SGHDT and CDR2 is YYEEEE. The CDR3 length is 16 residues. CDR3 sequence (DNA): TGTGCCAGCAGCTTGGGGGGACTAGCGATCACCGGGGAGCTGTTTTTT. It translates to CASSLGGLAITGELFF.

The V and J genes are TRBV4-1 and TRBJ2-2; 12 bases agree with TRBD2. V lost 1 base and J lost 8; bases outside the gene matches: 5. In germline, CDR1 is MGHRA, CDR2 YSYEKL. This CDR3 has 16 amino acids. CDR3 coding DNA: TGCGCCAGCAGCCAAGGGGGACTAGCGGGCGTAGGGGAGCTGTTTTTT. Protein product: CASSQGGLAGVGELFF.

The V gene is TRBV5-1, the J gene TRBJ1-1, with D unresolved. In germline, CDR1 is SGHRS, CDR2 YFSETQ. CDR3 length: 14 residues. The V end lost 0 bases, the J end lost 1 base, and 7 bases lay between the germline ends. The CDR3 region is CASSLVSSNTEAFF. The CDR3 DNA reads TGCGCCAGCAGCTTGGTCAGTTCGAACACTGAAGCTTTCTTT.

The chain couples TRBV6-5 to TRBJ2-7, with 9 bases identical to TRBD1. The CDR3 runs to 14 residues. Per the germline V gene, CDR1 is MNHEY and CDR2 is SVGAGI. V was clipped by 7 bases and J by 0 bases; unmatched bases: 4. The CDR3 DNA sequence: TGTGCCAGCACCGGGACAGGGAGCTCCTACGAGCAGTACTTC. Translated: CASTGTGSSYEQYF.

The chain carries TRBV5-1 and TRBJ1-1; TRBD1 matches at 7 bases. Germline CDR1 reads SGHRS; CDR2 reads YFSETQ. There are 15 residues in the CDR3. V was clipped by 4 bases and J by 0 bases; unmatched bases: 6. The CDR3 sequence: CASSIQTGLNTEAFF. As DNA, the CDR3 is TGCGCCAGCAGCATCCAGACAGGGTTGAACACTGAAGCTTTCTTT.

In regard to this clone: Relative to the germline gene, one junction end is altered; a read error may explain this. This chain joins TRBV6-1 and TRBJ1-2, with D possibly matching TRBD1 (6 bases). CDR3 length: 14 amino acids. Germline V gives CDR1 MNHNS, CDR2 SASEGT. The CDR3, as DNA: TGTACCAGTAGTGAGGGACACCAAAACTATGGCTACACCTTC. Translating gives CTSSEGHQNYGYTF.

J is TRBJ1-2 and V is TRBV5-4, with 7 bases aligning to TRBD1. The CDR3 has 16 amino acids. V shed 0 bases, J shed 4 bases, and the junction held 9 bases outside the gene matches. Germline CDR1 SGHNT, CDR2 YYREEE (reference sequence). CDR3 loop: CASSLAAGGRGYGYTF. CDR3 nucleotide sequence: TGTGCCAGCAGCTTGGCGGCAGGGGGAAGGGGCTATGGCTACACCTTC.

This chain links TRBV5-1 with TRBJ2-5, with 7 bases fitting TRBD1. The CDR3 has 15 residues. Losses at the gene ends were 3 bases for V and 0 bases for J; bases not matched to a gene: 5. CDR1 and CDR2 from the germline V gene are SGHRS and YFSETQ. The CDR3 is CASSYLRGNQETQYF. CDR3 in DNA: TGCGCCAGCAGCTATCTCAGGGGGAACCAAGAGACCCAGTACTTC.

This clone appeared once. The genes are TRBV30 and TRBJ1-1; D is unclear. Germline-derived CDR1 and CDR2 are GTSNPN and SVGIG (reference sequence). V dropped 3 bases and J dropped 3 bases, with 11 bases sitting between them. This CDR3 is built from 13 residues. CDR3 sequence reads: CAWRSQAYTEAFF. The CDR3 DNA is TGTGCCTGGAGAAGCCAGGCATACACTGAAGCTTTCTTT.

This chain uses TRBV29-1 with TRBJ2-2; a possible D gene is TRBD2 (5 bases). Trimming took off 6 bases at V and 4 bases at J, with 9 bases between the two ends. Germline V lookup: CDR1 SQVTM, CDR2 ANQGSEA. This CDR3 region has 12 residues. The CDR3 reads CSVGAGTGELFF. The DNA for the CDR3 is TGCAGCGTAGGTGCGGGCACCGGGGAGCTGTTTTTT.